A selection of T cell receptor beta chains follows, all from one sample in a study of T cell responses to AZD1222 COVID-19 vaccine. Produced via immunoSEQ multiplex PCR; TCRdb's table is partial and in-frame only. The sample includes about 140,000 clones. The specimen sequenced was peripheral blood. The receptors originated from an adult in good health. Both conserved end residues are part of each CDR3. D genes are given only for firm matches.

d_gene: .
j_gene: TRBJ2-1
v_gene: TRBV7-9
CDR3nt: TGTGCCAGCAGCGGGGATGGTTCCCGGTTCTTC
CDR3aa: CASSGDGSRFF

d_gene: .
j_gene: TRBJ2-3
v_gene: TRBV5-6
CDR3nt: TGTGCCAGCAGCATAACTCCGGGGGGCACCGGGACGCAGTATTTT
CDR3aa: CASSITPGGTGTQYF

d_gene: .
j_gene: TRBJ2-5
v_gene: TRBV20-1
CDR3nt: TGCAGTGCTCCTAAGCTGGAGACCCAGTACTTC
CDR3aa: CSAPKLETQYF

d_gene: .
j_gene: TRBJ2-7
v_gene: TRBV10-3
CDR3nt: TGTGCCACTCGGCCGCAGGGCTACGAGCAGTACTTC
CDR3aa: CATRPQGYEQYF

d_gene: TRBD1
j_gene: TRBJ2-1
v_gene: TRBV3-1/TRBV3-2
CDR3nt: TGTGCCAGCAGCCATCCCCCCTCGGGGACAGGGTCCTACAATGAGCAGTTCTTC
CDR3aa: CASSHPPSGTGSYNEQFF

d_gene: .
j_gene: TRBJ2-5
v_gene: TRBV19
CDR3nt: TGTGCCAGTAGTGTCAACCAAGAGACCCAGTACTTC
CDR3aa: CASSVNQETQYF

d_gene: .
j_gene: TRBJ2-4
v_gene: TRBV7-9
CDR3nt: TGTGCCAGCTCCTCTTATTTGGACATTCAGTACTTC
CDR3aa: CASSSYLDIQYF

d_gene: .
j_gene: TRBJ1-1
v_gene: TRBV6-5
CDR3nt: TGTGCCAGCAAAAAAGGAGGAATCCCGAACACTGAAGCTTTCTTT
CDR3aa: CASKKGGIPNTEAFF

d_gene: .
j_gene: TRBJ2-1
v_gene: TRBV5-4
CDR3nt: TGTGCCAGCAGCTTGGGGCTAGTAGCCTACAATGAGCAGTTCTTC
CDR3aa: CASSLGLVAYNEQFF

d_gene: TRBD1
j_gene: TRBJ1-1
v_gene: TRBV30
CDR3nt: TGTGCCTGGTCCAAAGGGGGCGGTTTTGAAGCTTTCTTT
CDR3aa: CAWSKGGGFEAFF

d_gene: .
j_gene: TRBJ1-2
v_gene: TRBV4-1
CDR3nt: TGCGCCAGCAGCGCTTACAGGGATCCTACTAACTATGGCTACACCTTC
CDR3aa: CASSAYRDPTNYGYTF

d_gene: .
j_gene: TRBJ2-1
v_gene: TRBV7-9
CDR3nt: TGTGCCAGCAGCTTAGGGGCCAGCGGGTCCTACAATGAGCAGTTCTTC
CDR3aa: CASSLGASGSYNEQFF

d_gene: TRBD1
j_gene: TRBJ1-2
v_gene: TRBV7-8
CDR3nt: TGTGCCAGCACCGTTTTCGACAGGGGATTGCAGGGCTACACCTTC
CDR3aa: CASTVFDRGLQGYTF

d_gene: TRBD2
j_gene: TRBJ2-1
v_gene: TRBV19
CDR3nt: TGTGCCAGTAGTAAAACTAGCGGGGGGCGGAATGAGCAGTTCTTC
CDR3aa: CASSKTSGGRNEQFF

d_gene: .
j_gene: TRBJ2-7
v_gene: TRBV11-2
CDR3nt: TGTGCCAGCAGCTTAACCGGCTACGAGCAGTACTTC
CDR3aa: CASSLTGYEQYF

d_gene: .
j_gene: TRBJ1-3
v_gene: TRBV11-2
CDR3nt: TGTGCCAGCAGCCTCTTCCCTTCCGCGGGTTCAGGAAACACCATATATTTT
CDR3aa: CASSLFPSAGSGNTIYF

d_gene: TRBD2
j_gene: TRBJ2-1
v_gene: TRBV9
CDR3nt: TGTGCCAGCAGACTCCGACTAGCGGATTCGTACAATGAGCAGTTCTTC
CDR3aa: CASRLRLADSYNEQFF

d_gene: .
j_gene: TRBJ1-1
v_gene: TRBV5-8
CDR3nt: TGTGCCAGCAGAGGGGAAATCACTGAAGCTTTCTTT
CDR3aa: CASRGEITEAFF

d_gene: TRBD2
j_gene: TRBJ2-1
v_gene: TRBV11-2
CDR3nt: TGTGCCAGCAGCTATAGGACTAGCGGGGGCCCCAATGAGCAGTTCTTC
CDR3aa: CASSYRTSGGPNEQFF

d_gene: TRBD1
j_gene: TRBJ2-1
v_gene: TRBV6-5
CDR3nt: TGTGCCAGCAGAAGGACAGGAAAATACAATGAGCAGTTCTTC
CDR3aa: CASRRTGKYNEQFF

d_gene: .
j_gene: TRBJ2-5
v_gene: TRBV7-9
CDR3nt: TGTGCCAGCAGCTTGGCAGGCCCTTGGGAGACCCAGTACTTC
CDR3aa: CASSLAGPWETQYF

d_gene: .
j_gene: TRBJ2-7
v_gene: TRBV5-4
CDR3nt: TGTGCCAGCAGCCAAAGGGGCGGGTACGAGCAGTACTTC
CDR3aa: CASSQRGGYEQYF

d_gene: .
j_gene: TRBJ2-2
v_gene: TRBV18
CDR3nt: TGTGCCAGCTCACCACCGGGGGGTACCGGGGAGCTGTTTTTT
CDR3aa: CASSPPGGTGELFF

d_gene: TRBD2
j_gene: TRBJ2-1
v_gene: TRBV7-2
CDR3nt: TGTGCCAGCAGCTTAGTTTGGGCGGGGGGCCTAAATGAGCAGTTCTTC
CDR3aa: CASSLVWAGGLNEQFF

d_gene: TRBD1
j_gene: TRBJ1-4
v_gene: TRBV12-3/TRBV12-4
CDR3nt: TGTGCCAGCAGGACAGGGGGCGAAAAACTGTTTTTT
CDR3aa: CASRTGGEKLFF

d_gene: .
j_gene: TRBJ1-5
v_gene: TRBV10-3
CDR3nt: TGTGCCATCAGCCCAGGGAAGGTGGGGGGAAATCAGCCCCAGCATTTT
CDR3aa: CAISPGKVGGNQPQHF